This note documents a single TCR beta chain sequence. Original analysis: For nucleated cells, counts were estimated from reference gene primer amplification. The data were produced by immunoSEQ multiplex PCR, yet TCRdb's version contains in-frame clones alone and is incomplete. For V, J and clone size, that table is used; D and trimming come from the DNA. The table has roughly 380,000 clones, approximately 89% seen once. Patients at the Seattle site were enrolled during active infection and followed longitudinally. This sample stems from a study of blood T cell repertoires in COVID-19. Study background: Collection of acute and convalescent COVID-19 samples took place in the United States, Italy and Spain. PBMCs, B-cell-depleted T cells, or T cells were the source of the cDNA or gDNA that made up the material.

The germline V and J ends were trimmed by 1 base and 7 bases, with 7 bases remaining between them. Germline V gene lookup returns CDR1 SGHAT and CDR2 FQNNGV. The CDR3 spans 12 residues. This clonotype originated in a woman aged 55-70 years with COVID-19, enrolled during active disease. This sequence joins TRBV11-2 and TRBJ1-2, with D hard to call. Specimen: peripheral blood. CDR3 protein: CASSLVSGGYTF. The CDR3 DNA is TGTGCCAGCAGCTTAGTTTCGGGTGGCTACACCTTC.